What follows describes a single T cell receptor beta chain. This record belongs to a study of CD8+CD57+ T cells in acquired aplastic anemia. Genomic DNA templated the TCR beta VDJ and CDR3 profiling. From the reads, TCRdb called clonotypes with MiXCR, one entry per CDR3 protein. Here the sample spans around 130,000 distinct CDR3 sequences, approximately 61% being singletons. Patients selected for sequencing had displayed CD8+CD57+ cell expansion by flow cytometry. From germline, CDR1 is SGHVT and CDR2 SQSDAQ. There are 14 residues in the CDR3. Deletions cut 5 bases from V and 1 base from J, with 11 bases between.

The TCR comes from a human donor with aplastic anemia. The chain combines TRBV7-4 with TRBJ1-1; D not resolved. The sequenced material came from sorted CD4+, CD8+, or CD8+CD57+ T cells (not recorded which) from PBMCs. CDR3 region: CASSPHATNTEAFF. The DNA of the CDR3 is TGTGCCAGCAGCCCCCACGCAACGAACACTGAAGCTTTCTTT.